The T cell receptor beta chain described here comes from a study of blood T cell repertoires in COVID-19. Study details: PBMCs, B-cell-depleted T cells, or T cells were the source of the cDNA or gDNA that made up the material.

As processed by the authors: Reference gene primer amplification gave estimated nucleated cell counts. Using immunoSEQ multiplex PCR, the repertoire was profiled, and TCRdb retains in-frame clones only, with some absent. That table supplies the V and J calls and clone size; D and trimming were determined from the DNA. This sample has some 200,000 clones, with approximately 81% found just once. There are 14 residues in the CDR3. The V gene's germline CDR1 is MDHEN and CDR2 SYDVKM. V was trimmed by 1 base and J by 0 bases, leaving 4 bases between them. Seattle's cohort entered during active infection and was followed longitudinally.

This TCR was recovered from a woman aged 70-85 years with COVID-19, enrolled during active disease. The chain couples TRBV28 to TRBJ1-3, with D unclear. The sequencing sample was made of peripheral blood. CDR3 sequence: CASSLSGSGNTIYF. The DNA of the CDR3 is TGTGCCAGCAGTTTATCGGGCTCTGGAAACACCATATATTTT.